Listed below are T cell receptor beta chains from one sample, sequenced in a study of cytomegalovirus exposure and HLA in healthy donors. Sequencing was performed with immunoSEQ multiplex PCR; in TCRdb, only in-frame clones are kept and a portion is missing. In the table there are 74,000 or so clones, roughly 75% of which are singletons. The sample taken for sequencing was PBMCs. The receptors come from a woman in her thirties or forties in good health and CMV-seronegative. CDR3s include the opening cysteine and the closing phenylalanine or tryptophan. Fields, in order: V gene, clone size, CDR3 protein. Size is omitted from some rows. Given values are once, few, many or a class for expanded clones.

V gene: TRBV4-1; clone size: -; CDR3 protein: CASSQDRGGGAADTQYF
V gene: TRBV7-9; clone size: -; CDR3 protein: CASSLQFQYSGANVLTF
V gene: TRBV10-2; clone size: -; CDR3 protein: CASRPQGFYGYTF
V gene: TRBV9; clone size: -; CDR3 protein: CASSVGTGLNSPLHF
V gene: TRBV27; clone size: -; CDR3 protein: CASSLSGGLTEAFF
V gene: TRBV18; clone size: once; CDR3 protein: CASSPWPAGTGATEAFF
V gene: TRBV7-9; clone size: -; CDR3 protein: CASSLFREGKEAFF
V gene: TRBV2; clone size: -; CDR3 protein: CASSESPGSGNTIYF
V gene: TRBV30; clone size: once; CDR3 protein: CAWSVGQGGTDTQYF
V gene: TRBV28; clone size: -; CDR3 protein: CASHYRARRYNEQFF